These 30 T cell receptor beta chains share one sample of origin, sequenced in a study of blood T cell repertoires in COVID-19. Measured with immunoSEQ multiplex PCR; TCRdb has only the in-frame clones, and not every one. The sample lists fewer than 120,000 clones; 72% were seen once. Input material: peripheral blood. All receptors come from a woman in her sixties or seventies with acute or convalescent COVID-19.

The chain recombines TRBV3-1 (or the pseudogene TRBV3-2) with TRBJ2-7; 8 nucleotides align to TRBD2. There are 16 residues in the CDR3. Losses at the gene ends were 1 base for V and 0 bases for J; bases not matched to a gene: 5. Germline V lookup: CDR1 LGHDT, CDR2 YNNKEL (reference sequence). CDR3 DNA: TGTGCCAGCAGCCAAGGGATTAGCGGGGTCTCCTACGAGCAGTACTTC. Translation gives CASSQGISGVSYEQYF.

The CDR3 DNA follows: TGCGCCAGCAGCGCCACCGGGACAGAAGGCTACACCTTC. Protein: CASSATGTEGYTF. The gene calls are TRBV5-1 and TRBJ1-2; 7 bases are a match to TRBD1. This CDR3 has 13 amino acids. Looked up from germline, CDR1 is SGHRS and CDR2 is YFSETQ. V was clipped by 4 bases and J by 8 bases; unmatched bases: 8.

The count of this clone is one. V usage is TRBV7-6 and J usage is TRBJ2-7; D unresolved. Per germline, CDR1 SGHVS and CDR2 FNYEAQ. The V and J ends lost 8 bases and 6 bases respectively, with 8 bases between them. The CDR3 is 10 amino acids. CDR3 coding DNA: TGTGCCAGCCCTGCGCGCGAGCAGTACTTC. It yields the protein CASPAREQYF. Variable domain in full (rest from reference TRBV7-6 and TRBJ2-7): GAGVSQSPRYKVTKRGQDVALRCDPISGHVSLYWYRQALGQGPEFLTYFNYEAQQDKSGLPNDRFSAERPEGSISTLTIQRTEQRDSAMYRCASPAREQYFGPGTRLTVT.

This chain joins TRBV2 and TRBJ1-2; D is uncertain. CDR3 length: 12 amino acids. Germline loops: CDR1 SNHLY, CDR2 FYNNEI. Trimming stripped 1 base from V and 10 bases from J, with 10 bases between. CDR3 amino acids: CASSEVGRTYTF. CDR3 nucleotides: TGTGCCAGCAGTGAAGTAGGGAGGACCTACACCTTC.

The chain employs TRBV6-5 and TRBJ2-5; TRBD2 matches 8 bases. Trimming at V came to 6 bases and at J to 5 bases, leaving 8 bases not matched to a gene. There are 14 residues in the CDR3. The V gene's germline CDR1 is MNHEY and CDR2 SVGAGI. This CDR3 reads CASSPVTSVETQYF. DNA for the CDR3: TGTGCCAGCAGCCCCGTGACTAGCGTGGAGACCCAGTACTTC.

CDR3 region: CASSLWGGGGTDTQYF. The DNA of the CDR3 is TGTGCCAGCAGTTTATGGGGCGGGGGGGGCACAGATACGCAGTATTTT. The chain employs TRBV27 and TRBJ2-3, with 9 bases aligning to TRBD2. This CDR3 region has 16 residues. In germline, CDR1 is MNHEY, CDR2 SMNVEV (reference sequence). The junction had 3 bases not matched to a gene; V was cut back by 1 base and J by 1 base.

The J gene is TRBJ2-3, the V gene TRBV9, with D uncertain. This CDR3 has 14 residues. Germline V lookup: CDR1 SGDLS, CDR2 YYNGEE. V shed 0 bases and J shed 2 bases, with 7 bases lying between them. CDR3 DNA: TGTGCCAGCAGCGTAGCCCCCCTCACAGATACGCAGTATTTT. Protein product: CASSVAPLTDTQYF.

This chain uses TRBV12-5 with TRBJ2-3; 9 bases line up with TRBD1. The CDR3 runs 15 residues. After removal of 6 bases from V and 4 bases from J, the junction contained 8 bases not matched to a gene. The germline V gene encodes CDR1 LGHNT and CDR2 FRNRAP. In DNA, the CDR3 is TGTGCTAGTGGGACCGGGACAGGGTATTCAGATACGCAGTATTTT. It encodes CASGTGTGYSDTQYF.

J is TRBJ2-7 and V is TRBV2; 10 bases fit TRBD1. The germline CDR1 and CDR2 sequences are SNHLY and FYNNEI. The CDR3 length is 13 residues. The junction had 7 bases not matched to a gene; V was cut back by 10 bases and J by 4 bases. This CDR3 reads CATSRTGGYEQYF. The CDR3 DNA reads as TGTGCCACCTCGCGGACAGGGGGGTACGAGCAGTACTTC.

The chain couples TRBV19 to TRBJ2-7; D might be TRBD1 (6 bases). Per the germline V gene, CDR1 is LNHDA and CDR2 is SQIVND (reference sequence). V was pared by 5 bases and J by 0 bases, with 17 bases between. This CDR3 region has 16 residues. The CDR3 reads CASSSSRDTYSYEQYF. The CDR3 DNA reads as TGTGCCAGTAGTTCAAGCCGGGACACTTACTCCTACGAGCAGTACTTC.

The rearrangement joins TRBV11-3 to TRBJ2-1; D is perhaps TRBD1 (6 bases). Germline V CDR1 and CDR2: SGHNT, YENEEA. The length of the CDR3 is 18 residues. Trimming took off 0 bases at V and 6 bases at J, with 21 bases between the two ends. CDR3 in DNA: TGTGCCAGCAGCTTAGATCCCATCGGGACACACCGACCCAATGAGCAGTTCTTC. Translated: CASSLDPIGTHRPNEQFF.

This clone was seen only once. The rearrangement joins TRBV19 to TRBJ1-5; D is possibly TRBD1 (6 bases). CDR3 length equals 17 residues. V was cut by 5 bases and J by 3 bases, with 20 bases left in between. The germline V gene has CDR1 LNHDA and CDR2 SQIVND (reference sequence). The chain's CDR3 is CASSPTQGRRNNQPQHF. CDR3 sequence (DNA): TGTGCCAGTAGTCCTACACAGGGTCGGAGGAACAATCAGCCCCAGCATTTT.

The gene calls are TRBV18 and TRBJ2-1; TRBD1 aligns across 7 bases. With V trimmed by 0 bases and J by 10 bases, 12 bases remained unmatched. Germline CDR1 reads KGHSH; CDR2 reads LQKENI. The CDR3 contains 16 residues. CDR3 in amino acids: CASSPPGIASRGEQFF. CDR3 coding DNA: TGTGCCAGCTCACCACCGGGAATAGCCAGCAGGGGGGAGCAGTTCTTC.

The chain couples TRBV19 to TRBJ2-3; 8 nucleotides line up with TRBD1. Germline CDR1 reads LNHDA; CDR2 reads SQIVND (reference sequence). The J segment lost 5 bases and the V segment lost 9 bases, leaving 19 bases of the junction unmatched. The CDR3 runs 17 residues. The CDR3 DNA reads as TGTGCCAGCCGCCCGTCAAATTCAGGGGGCGCGAAAGATACGCAGTATTTT. It translates to CASRPSNSGGAKDTQYF.

This clone showed up just once. This chain uses TRBV29-1 with TRBJ1-1; D possibly corresponds to TRBD1 (5 bases). Germline assignment: CDR1 SQVTM and CDR2 ANQGSEA. This CDR3 is built from 13 residues. V was pared by 3 bases and J by 4 bases, with 12 bases between. CDR3 in amino acids: CSVDQGQGTEAFF. CDR3 in DNA: TGCAGCGTTGATCAGGGTCAGGGCACTGAAGCTTTCTTT.

This clone appeared once. This chain uses TRBV5-1 with TRBJ2-2; possibly TRBD1 for D (5 bases). CDR1 and CDR2 (germline): SGHRS, YFSETQ. Deletions cut 6 bases from V and 1 base from J, with 10 bases between. This CDR3 has 14 amino acids. CDR3 bases: TGCGCCAGCACGGAGACAGTGAACACCGGGGAGCTGTTTTTT. Encoded protein: CASTETVNTGELFF.

This clone has only one observation. V usage is TRBV28 and J usage is TRBJ1-2; D not certain. This CDR3 contains 14 residues. CDR1 is MDHEN, CDR2 SYDVKM, per germline. V was cut by 4 bases and J by 1 base, with 10 bases left in between. CDR3 DNA: TGTGCCAGCAGTTCGGGAGGGCTTAACTATGGCTACACCTTC. Amino acids: CASSSGGLNYGYTF.

Only one count was recorded for this clone. J is TRBJ2-7 and V is TRBV24-1; TRBD1 matches 9 bases. After removal of 5 bases from V and 2 bases from J, the junction contained 9 bases not matched to a gene. In germline, CDR1 is KGHDR, CDR2 SFDVKD. This CDR3 has 16 amino acids. This CDR3 reads CATSAPEGQGPYEQYF. CDR3 DNA: TGTGCCACCAGTGCTCCCGAGGGACAGGGCCCCTACGAGCAGTACTTC.

This chain connects TRBV6-6 to TRBJ1-1; D not resolved. This CDR3 is 14 amino acids long. V lost 6 bases to trimming and J lost 0 bases, with 11 bases between them. Germline V gene lookup returns CDR1 MNHNY and CDR2 SVGAGI (reference sequence). CDR3 sequence: CASRLGRLNTEAFF. CDR3 coding DNA: TGTGCCAGCAGATTAGGGAGACTGAACACTGAAGCTTTCTTT.

The gene calls are TRBV28 and TRBJ1-2, with 8 bases lining up with TRBD1. V shed 4 bases and J 3 bases; nucleotides not matched to a gene: 4. This CDR3 contains 14 residues. The germline V gene encodes CDR1 MDHEN and CDR2 SYDVKM. As DNA, the CDR3 is TGTGCCAGCAGTTCAGGGGGCGTAGACTATGGCTACACCTTC. This codes for CASSSGGVDYGYTF.

V usage is TRBV27 and J usage is TRBJ2-7; 9 bases are shared with TRBD1. CDR1 and CDR2 from the germline V gene are MNHEY and SMNVEV (reference sequence). This CDR3 region has 14 residues. V was pared by 5 bases and J by 5 bases, with 7 bases of the junction left unmatched. The CDR3 DNA sequence: TGTGCCAGCAGTCCCGCCGGGACAGGGAACGAGCAGTACTTC. It specifies CASSPAGTGNEQYF.

This clone appeared a few times. The chain joins TRBV7-2 to TRBJ1-1; no reliable D call. The CDR3 length is 12 residues. Germline loops: CDR1 SGHTA, CDR2 FQGNSA. In nucleotides, the CDR3 is TGTGCTTCGAAGAGATTAAACACTGAAGCTTTCTTT. It yields the protein CASKRLNTEAFF.

The chain has TRBV28 and TRBJ1-2, with a tentative D call TRBD1 (6 bases). Germline CDR1 and CDR2: MDHEN and SYDVKM. V lost 6 bases, J lost 3 bases, and 17 bases lay in between. The CDR3 is 15 amino acids. CDR3 sequence reads: CASRAGAGAYYGYTF. The CDR3 DNA follows: TGTGCCAGCAGGGCCGGGGCGGGGGCCTACTATGGCTACACCTTC.

This clone has more than one count but fewer than ten. This chain uses TRBV3-1 (or the pseudogene TRBV3-2) with TRBJ2-1, with a possible D match to TRBD1 (6 bases). V was clipped by 0 bases and J by 7 bases, with 10 bases between them. Germline V CDR1 and CDR2: LGHDT, YNNKEL (reference sequence). CDR3 length: 14 amino acids. CDR3 sequence reads: CASSQDRGRNEQFF. The CDR3 DNA follows: TGTGCCAGCAGCCAAGACAGGGGTAGGAATGAGCAGTTCTTC.

This rearrangement joins TRBV5-1 to TRBJ1-2; 7 bases map to TRBD1. The germline CDR1 and CDR2 sequences are SGHRS and YFSETQ. After removal of 0 bases from V and 5 bases from J, the junction contained 1 base not matched to a gene. The CDR3 has 13 amino acids. The CDR3 reads CASSLGGQYGYTF. CDR3 nucleotides: TGCGCCAGCAGCTTGGGGGGACAGTATGGCTACACCTTC.

The chain recombines TRBV11-2 with TRBJ1-3, with 10 bases lining up with TRBD1. Germline assignment: CDR1 SGHAT and CDR2 FQNNGV. The length of the CDR3 is 16 residues. V lost 6 bases to trimming and J lost 3 bases; unmatched junction nucleotides: 8. The CDR3: CASSSTGGQIGNTIYF. In nucleotides, the CDR3 is TGTGCCAGCAGTTCGACAGGGGGCCAAATTGGAAACACCATATATTTT.

CDR3 nucleotide sequence: TGTGCCAGCAGTGAGAGGTGGCAGGGGCCCTCCGGGGGGGATACGCAGTATTTT. Encoded protein: CASSERWQGPSGGDTQYF. The chain couples TRBV6-1 to TRBJ2-3; a possible D gene is TRBD2 (7 bases). The V gene lost 3 bases and the J gene lost 6 bases, with 25 bases spanning the gap. The CDR3 has 18 amino acids. Germline values: CDR1 MNHNS, CDR2 SASEGT.

In its sample, this clone was seen once. This chain joins TRBV2 and TRBJ1-5; D not resolved. CDR1 and CDR2 (germline): SNHLY, FYNNEI. The CDR3 covers 13 residues. V was cut by 11 bases and J by 4 bases, with 15 bases left in between. CDR3 protein: CASTVRSNQPQHF. CDR3 nucleotides: TGTGCCTCTACGGTTCGGAGTAATCAGCCCCAGCATTTT.

The chain uses TRBV5-8 and TRBJ1-1, with unresolved D. Germline assignment: CDR1 SGHTS and CDR2 YDEGEE. V shed 2 bases and J shed 7 bases, with 21 bases lying between them. The CDR3 length is 16 residues. CDR3 region: CASSFNGWGARGEAFF. The CDR3 coding sequence is TGTGCCAGCAGCTTCAACGGTTGGGGAGCCCGAGGTGAAGCTTTCTTT.

About this clone itself: This may come from a read error, since a much larger clone is one base off. The V and J genes are TRBV12-3 or TRBV12-4 and TRBJ2-7; maybe TRBD1 (6 bases). This CDR3 region has 13 residues. CDR3 sequence (DNA): TGTGTCAGCAGTCGCCGGGACAACTACGAGCAGTACTTC. Protein sequence: CVSSRRDNYEQYF.